Each of the 20 T cell receptor beta chains below was sequenced from the same sample in a study of blood T cell repertoires in COVID-19. Measured with immunoSEQ multiplex PCR; TCRdb has only the in-frame clones, and not every one. The table includes 190,000 or so clones, around nine tenths detected once. Sequences were obtained from peripheral blood. The receptors here all came from a man aged 40-50 years with active or convalescent COVID-19.

The sample holds a few counts of this clone. The chain employs TRBV5-1 and TRBJ1-3, with TRBD1 identical over 8 bases. V lost 4 bases and J lost 3; bases outside the gene matches: 9. The CDR3 contains 16 residues. Germline V gene sequence: CDR1 SGHRS, CDR2 YFSETQ. CDR3 residues: CASSPTADRVGNTIYF. CDR3 bases: TGCGCCAGCAGCCCAACAGCGGACAGGGTTGGAAACACCATATATTTT.

The chain joins TRBV5-8 to TRBJ1-5; D unclear. The CDR3 covers 16 residues. The V end was cut by 0 bases, the J end by 7 bases, with 17 bases between. The V gene's germline CDR1 is SGHTS and CDR2 YDEGEE. The CDR3 DNA follows: TGTGCCAGCAGCTTGGCCATTAGCGCGAGGGCCCAGCCCCAGCATTTT. It translates to CASSLAISARAQPQHF.

The chain couples TRBV10-3 to TRBJ1-1; tentative D call: TRBD1 (6 bases). The CDR3 is 16 residues long. V lost 4 bases and J lost 0, with 15 bases in between. The germline gives CDR1 ENHRY, CDR2 SYGVKD. Here the CDR3 reads CAISGGQGSMNTEAFF. DNA of the CDR3: TGTGCCATCAGTGGGGGGCAGGGCTCCATGAACACTGAAGCTTTCTTT.

This chain joins TRBV14 and TRBJ2-5; 11 nucleotides line up with TRBD2. The CDR3 length is 16 residues. J was trimmed by 3 bases and V by 1 base; bases with no gene match: 4. CDR1 and CDR2 (germline): SGHDN, FVKESK. The CDR3 nucleotides read TGTGCCAGCAGCCAAGGAGCACTAGCGGGGGAAGAGACCCAGTACTTC. Encoded protein: CASSQGALAGEETQYF.

The chain employs TRBV5-1 and TRBJ2-7; D is perhaps TRBD1 (6 bases). Germline-derived CDR1 and CDR2 are SGHRS and YFSETQ. The CDR3 runs to 14 residues. Deletions cut 1 base from V and 7 bases from J, with 15 bases between. The CDR3 sequence: CASSLRGVQGEQYF. In nucleotides, the CDR3 is TGCGCCAGCAGCTTGAGGGGCGTCCAGGGGGAGCAGTACTTC.

This clone was recorded a few times. This sequence joins TRBV27 and TRBJ2-7; weak D call: TRBD1 (6 bases). Germline V gene data show CDR1 as MNHEY and CDR2 as SMNVEV (reference sequence). This CDR3 has 14 amino acids. V was cut by 10 bases and J by 3 bases, with 19 bases left in between. The CDR3 region is CATKETGFLYEQYF. The CDR3 DNA reads as TGTGCCACCAAGGAAACAGGGTTCCTCTACGAGCAGTACTTC.

This chain uses TRBV13 with TRBJ1-2, with TRBD1 matching over 7 bases. The CDR3 is made up of 18 amino acids. In germline, CDR1 is PRHDT, CDR2 FYEKMQ (reference sequence). Trimming at V came to 6 bases and at J to 7 bases, leaving 23 bases not matched to a gene. This chain's CDR3 is CASSYLLLRDSTGSGYTF. CDR3 in DNA: TGTGCCAGCAGTTACCTCCTCTTGCGGGACAGTACCGGCTCTGGCTACACCTTC. Using reference TRBV13 and TRBJ1-2 for the parts outside the CDR3, the full variable domain is AAGVIQSPRHLIKEKRETATLKCYPIPRHDTVYWYQQGPGQDPQFLISFYEKMQSDKGSIPDRFSAQQFSDYHSELNMSSLELGDSALYFCASSYLLLRDSTGSGYTFGSGTRLTVV.

This chain connects TRBV18 to TRBJ1-5; the D is unclear. CDR1 and CDR2 (germline): KGHSH, LQKENI. Trimming cost V 2 bases and J 5 bases, with 10 bases left between them. The CDR3 is made up of 14 amino acids. Written as DNA, the CDR3 is TGTGCCAGCTCACCAAGTCGGGTCGATCAGCCCCAGCATTTT. It yields the protein CASSPSRVDQPQHF.

This chain links TRBV7-3 with TRBJ2-1; D is perhaps TRBD2 (6 bases). Trimming stripped 5 bases from V and 6 bases from J, with 14 bases between. The CDR3 has 14 residues. CDR1 SGHTA and CDR2 FQGTGA come from the germline V gene. This CDR3 reads CASSPAGGSNEQFF. The CDR3 bases are TGTGCCAGCAGCCCAGCCGGGGGAAGCAATGAGCAGTTCTTC.

The chain carries TRBV11-3 and TRBJ2-1, with 12 positions matching TRBD2. The CDR3 loop spans 19 amino acids. In germline, CDR1 is SGHNT, CDR2 YENEEA. V lost 3 bases to trimming and J lost 1 base; unmatched junction nucleotides: 10. CDR3 DNA: TGTGCCAGCAGCTTCGACCCACTAGCGGGGGGCTTTTCCTACAATGAGCAGTTCTTC. It specifies CASSFDPLAGGFSYNEQFF.

The chain employs TRBV29-1 and TRBJ2-7, with 9 bases aligning to TRBD2. The CDR3 length is 14 residues. The J segment lost 3 bases and the V segment lost 6 bases, leaving 9 bases of the junction unmatched. CDR1 SQVTM and CDR2 ANQGSEA come from the germline V gene. The CDR3 spells CSVNLLAGRYEQYF. The CDR3 nucleotides are TGCAGCGTCAACTTACTAGCGGGCCGCTACGAGCAGTACTTC.

The chain joins TRBV19 to TRBJ2-5; 9 positions match TRBD2. The germline V gene has CDR1 LNHDA and CDR2 SQIVND (reference sequence). Trimming took 5 bases from V and 2 from J; bases not matched to a gene: 6. The CDR3 contains 15 residues. Here the CDR3 DNA reads TGTGCCAGTAGTGTGGGACTAGCCCAGCAAGAGACCCAGTACTTC. Its protein product is CASSVGLAQQETQYF.

The chain couples TRBV7-2 to TRBJ2-1, with 9 nucleotides matching TRBD2. The CDR3 is 16 residues long. Germline V gives CDR1 SGHTA, CDR2 FQGNSA. Trimming cost V 5 bases and J 0 bases; bases outside gene matches: 5. The DNA of the CDR3 is TGTGCCAGCAGCAAAAGCGGGGGGAGCTCCTACAATGAGCAGTTCTTC. It translates to CASSKSGGSSYNEQFF.

The chain joins TRBV29-1 to TRBJ2-5, with D maybe TRBD2 (5 bases). V lost 7 bases to trimming and J lost 5 bases, with 14 bases between them. The length of the CDR3 is 12 residues. Germline loops: CDR1 SQVTM, CDR2 ANQGSEA. CDR3: CSAASRRETQYF. CDR3 nucleotide sequence: TGCAGCGCAGCTAGTAGGAGGGAGACCCAGTACTTC. The entire variable domain, with the rest obtained from reference TRBV29-1 and TRBJ2-5, is as follows: SAVISQKPSRDICQRGTSLTIQCQVDSQVTMMFWYRQQPGQSLTLIATANQGSEATYESGFVIDKFPISRPNLTFSTLTVSNMSPEDSSIYLCSAASRRETQYFGPGTRLLVL.

This chain uses TRBV10-3 with TRBJ2-3; unclear D gene. Germline CDR1 and CDR2: ENHRY and SYGVKD. Trimming removed 6 bases from V and 2 bases from J, with 3 bases in between. The CDR3 has 11 amino acids. CDR3 sequence: CAISFTDTQYF. For the CDR3, the DNA is TGTGCCATCAGCTTCACAGATACGCAGTATTTT.

The chain links TRBV19 to TRBJ1-3; D is unclear. Trimming cost V 1 base and J 0 bases, with 10 bases left between them. The CDR3 runs 16 residues. The germline CDR1 and CDR2 sequences are LNHDA and SQIVND (reference sequence). CDR3 sequence reads: CASSIVFSDSGNTIYF. CDR3 bases: TGTGCCAGTAGTATAGTCTTCAGTGACTCTGGAAACACCATATATTTT.

The genes are TRBV2 and TRBJ1-5, with unresolved D. The CDR3 is made up of 15 amino acids. Germline V gene sequence: CDR1 SNHLY, CDR2 FYNNEI. The V gene lost 3 bases and the J gene lost 3 bases, with 12 bases spanning the gap. Written as DNA, the CDR3 is TGTGCCAGCAGTGACGCAGCGCAGAACAATCAGCCCCAGCATTTT. It is translated as CASSDAAQNNQPQHF.

This clone has just a few counts. V is TRBV29-1 and J is TRBJ2-1, with D maybe TRBD2 (5 bases). The CDR3 totals 11 residues. Germline CDR1 reads SQVTM; CDR2 reads ANQGSEA. The germline V and J ends were trimmed by 7 bases and 12 bases, with 16 bases remaining between them. The chain's CDR3 is CSGTRSLGQFF. The CDR3 coding sequence is TGCAGCGGGACTCGGTCCCTTGGGCAGTTCTTC.

The rearrangement links TRBV7-6 to TRBJ2-3, with D perhaps matching TRBD1 (5 bases). V lost 2 bases, J lost 0 bases, and 15 bases lay in between. The CDR3 length is 17 residues. Germline V gene lookup returns CDR1 SGHVS and CDR2 FNYEAQ. DNA of the CDR3: TGTGCCAGCAGCTTAAGGCCCTCTGGGGCTAGCACAGATACGCAGTATTTT. Amino acids: CASSLRPSGASTDTQYF.

The genes are TRBV18 and TRBJ1-6, with 7 bases lining up with TRBD1. With 2 bases clipped from V and 6 bases from J, the junction kept 4 bases outside the gene matches. The germline V gene has CDR1 KGHSH and CDR2 LQKENI. The CDR3 contains 15 residues. In nucleotides, the CDR3 is TGTGCCAGCTCACCAGGACAGGCTTTTAATTCACCCCTCCACTTT. Translation: CASSPGQAFNSPLHF.